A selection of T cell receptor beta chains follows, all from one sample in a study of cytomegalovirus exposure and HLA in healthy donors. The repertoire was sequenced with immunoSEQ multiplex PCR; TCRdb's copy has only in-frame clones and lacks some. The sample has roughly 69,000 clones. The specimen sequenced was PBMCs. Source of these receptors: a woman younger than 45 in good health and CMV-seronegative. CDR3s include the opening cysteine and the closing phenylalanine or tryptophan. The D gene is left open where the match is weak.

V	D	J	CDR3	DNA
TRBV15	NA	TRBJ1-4	CATRGIGKLFF	TGTGCCACCCGGGGGATCGGAAAACTGTTTTTT
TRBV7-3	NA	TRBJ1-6	CASSESTWLNSPLHF	TGTGCCAGCAGCGAGTCTACCTGGTTGAATTCACCCCTCCACTTT
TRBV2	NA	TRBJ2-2	CASSEVRGTGELFF	TGTGCCAGCAGTGAAGTTCGGGGGACCGGGGAGCTGTTTTTT
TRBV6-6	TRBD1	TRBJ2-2	CASILGQGRTGELFF	TGTGCCAGCATCCTCGGACAGGGGAGGACCGGGGAGCTGTTTTTT
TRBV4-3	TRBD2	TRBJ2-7	CASSQIRGGAYEQYF	TGCGCCAGCAGCCAAATTCGCGGGGGTGCCTACGAGCAGTACTTC
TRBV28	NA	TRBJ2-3	CASSLATGSYSDTQYF	TGTGCCAGCAGTTTAGCGACAGGTAGTTATTCAGATACGCAGTATTTT
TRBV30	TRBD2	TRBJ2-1	CAWILPGLAGWEQFF	TGTGCCTGGATTCTGCCGGGACTAGCGGGATGGGAGCAGTTCTTC
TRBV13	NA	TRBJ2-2	CAGATGTNTGELFF	TGTGCCGGGGCGACAGGAACGAACACCGGGGAGCTGTTTTTT
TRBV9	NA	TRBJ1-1	CASSVASVLTEAFF	TGTGCCAGCAGCGTGGCCTCTGTCTTAACTGAAGCTTTCTTT
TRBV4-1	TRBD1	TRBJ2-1	CASRAETGVLEQFF	TGCGCCAGCAGGGCCGAGACAGGGGTTTTAGAGCAGTTCTTC
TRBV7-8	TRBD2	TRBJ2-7	CASSPPRVIAGGGYEQYF	TGTGCCAGCAGCCCCCCTCGGGTGATAGCGGGGGGGGGCTACGAGCAGTACTTC
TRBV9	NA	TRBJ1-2	CASSVDITQSNYGYTF	TGTGCCAGCAGCGTGGACATCACACAATCCAACTATGGCTACACCTTC
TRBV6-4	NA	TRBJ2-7	CASSDGLAAPYEQYF	TGTGCCAGCAGTGATGGCCTAGCTGCTCCCTACGAGCAGTACTTC
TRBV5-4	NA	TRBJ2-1	CASSLFLAQYNEQFF	TGTGCCAGCAGCTTGTTCCTAGCGCAATACAATGAGCAGTTCTTC
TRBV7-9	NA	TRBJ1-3	CASSFSSNSGNTIYF	TGTGCCAGCAGCTTTTCGAGTAACTCTGGAAACACCATATATTTT
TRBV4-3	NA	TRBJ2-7	CASSPQTGLHTYEQYF	TGCGCCAGCAGCCCTCAGACCGGACTTCACACCTACGAGCAGTACTTC
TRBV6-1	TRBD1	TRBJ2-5	CASSAGTGGNQETQYF	TGTGCCAGCAGTGCCGGGACAGGAGGGAATCAGGAGACCCAGTACTTC
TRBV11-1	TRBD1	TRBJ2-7	CASSLNPGTGGFYEQYF	TGTGCCAGCAGCTTAAATCCCGGGACAGGGGGCTTCTACGAGCAGTACTTC
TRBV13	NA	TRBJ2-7	CASSLAFEQYF	TGTGCCAGCAGCTTAGCCTTCGAGCAGTACTTC
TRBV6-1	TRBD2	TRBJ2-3	CASRGTSGFTDTQYF	TGTGCCAGCAGGGGGACTAGCGGGTTTACAGATACGCAGTATTTT
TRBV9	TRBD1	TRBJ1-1	CASSVQGGTEDFF	TGTGCCAGCAGCGTACAGGGGGGCACTGAAGATTTCTTT
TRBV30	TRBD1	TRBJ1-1	CAWNRQGNTEAFF	TGTGCCTGGAATCGACAGGGGAACACTGAAGCTTTCTTT
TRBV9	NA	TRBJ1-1	CASSVGREGRVTEAFF	TGTGCCAGCAGCGTAGGGCGGGAAGGGAGGGTCACTGAAGCTTTCTTT
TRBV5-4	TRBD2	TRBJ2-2	CASSPAGGNGELFF	TGTGCCAGCAGCCCAGCGGGGGGGAACGGGGAGCTGTTTTTT
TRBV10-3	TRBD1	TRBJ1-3	CAISESTGATIYF	TGTGCCATCAGTGAGTCGACAGGGGCCACCATATATTTT
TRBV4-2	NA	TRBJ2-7	CASSRPGDLTYEQYF	TGTGCCAGCAGCCGGCCAGGGGATTTAACCTACGAGCAGTACTTC
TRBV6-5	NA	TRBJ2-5	CASSPLGYQETQYF	TGTGCCAGCAGCCCCCTCGGGTACCAAGAGACCCAGTACTTC
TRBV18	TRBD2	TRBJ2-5	CASSPSLAGDQETQYF	TGTGCCAGCTCACCAAGCCTAGCGGGGGACCAAGAGACCCAGTACTTC
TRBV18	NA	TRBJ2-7	CASRATGTNYEQYF	TGTGCCAGCCGCGCGACTGGGACAAACTACGAGCAGTACTTC
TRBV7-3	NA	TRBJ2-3	CASSSRREGTDTQYF	TGTGCCAGCAGCTCTCGCAGGGAGGGCACAGATACGCAGTATTTT
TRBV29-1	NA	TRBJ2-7	CSVKDSYEQYF	TGCAGCGTAAAGGACAGCTACGAGCAGTACTTC
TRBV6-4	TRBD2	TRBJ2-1	CASSGLAGRSDEQFF	TGTGCCAGCAGTGGACTAGCGGGGCGAAGCGATGAGCAGTTCTTC
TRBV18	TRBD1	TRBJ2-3	CASSYDRVSTDTQYF	TGTGCCAGCTCATACGACAGGGTCTCTACAGATACGCAGTATTTT
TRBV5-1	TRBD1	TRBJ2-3	CASSLRQGTDTQYF	TGCGCCAGCAGCTTGAGACAGGGGACAGATACGCAGTATTTT
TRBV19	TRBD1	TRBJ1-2	CASSKFNRDRVYGYTF	TGTGCCAGTAGTAAATTCAACCGGGACAGGGTCTATGGCTACACCTTC
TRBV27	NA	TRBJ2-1	CASSFTGYPYNEQFF	TGTGCCAGCAGTTTCACAGGTTACCCCTACAATGAGCAGTTCTTC
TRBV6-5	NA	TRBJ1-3	CASSTPGAGNTIYF	TGTGCCAGCAGTACCCCCGGTGCGGGAAACACCATATATTTT
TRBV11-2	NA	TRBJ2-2	CASPSRETGNTGELFF	TGTGCCAGCCCCTCCCGAGAGACGGGAAACACCGGGGAGCTGTTTTTT
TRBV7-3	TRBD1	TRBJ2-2	CASSLIGGQGELFF	TGTGCCAGCAGCTTAATAGGGGGACAGGGGGAGCTGTTTTTT
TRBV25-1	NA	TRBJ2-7	CASSEFGRNDEQYF	TGTGCCAGCAGTGAATTTGGCAGGAACGACGAGCAGTACTTC
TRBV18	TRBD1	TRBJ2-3	CASSPGDRDTDTQYF	TGTGCCAGCTCACCGGGCGACAGGGACACAGATACGCAGTATTTT
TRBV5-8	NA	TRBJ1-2	CASSLVRTFYGYTF	TGTGCCAGCAGCTTGGTCAGAACCTTCTATGGCTACACCTTC
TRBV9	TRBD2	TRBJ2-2	CASTPVAGVVGELFF	TGTGCCAGCACCCCCGTAGCGGGAGTTGTCGGGGAGCTGTTTTTT
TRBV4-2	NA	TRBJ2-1	CASSQDLERSGEQFF	TGTGCCAGCAGCCAAGATCTGGAGCGGTCGGGGGAGCAGTTCTTC
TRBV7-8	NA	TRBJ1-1	CASSLGDTNSEGAFF	TGTGCCAGCAGCTTAGGGGACACCAACTCCGAAGGAGCTTTCTTT
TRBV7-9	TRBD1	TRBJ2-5	CASSLNRGQETQYF	TGTGCCAGCAGCTTAAACAGGGGGCAAGAGACCCAGTACTTC
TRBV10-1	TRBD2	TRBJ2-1	CASSETSGRRGEQFF	TGCGCCAGCAGTGAAACTAGCGGGAGGAGGGGTGAGCAGTTCTTC
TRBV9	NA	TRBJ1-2	CASSVGQVGYGYTF	TGTGCCAGCAGCGTAGGACAGGTGGGATATGGCTACACCTTC
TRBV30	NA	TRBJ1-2	CAWSADSPYGYTF	TGTGCCTGGAGTGCGGACAGCCCCTATGGCTACACCTTC
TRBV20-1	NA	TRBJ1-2	CSAEGQSGYTF	TGCAGTGCCGAAGGACAGTCTGGCTACACCTTC
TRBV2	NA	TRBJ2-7	CASTHNPRGLSEQYF	TGTGCCAGCACTCATAACCCGAGGGGGTTATCCGAGCAGTACTTC